A single sample is the source of the 11 T cell receptor beta chains below, sequenced in a study of CD8 T cells in Susac syndrome (dated by TCRdb to 2018 to 2020). Libraries were constructed by the immunoSEQ multiplex PCR assay. RNA was extracted with the RNeasy kit and roughly 0.5 to 1 ug was reverse transcribed using random hexamers. TCRdb reprocessed the public reads (quality trimming at Q25 with fastp, clone calling with MiXCR) and kept in-frame beta chains. Each record represents a unique CDR3 protein, reported with the most common genes and DNA among its rows. This sample has approximately 150,000 distinct CDR3 sequences in its table, and roughly 80% of those were observed once. Jointly, the top ten make up about 0.51% of the sample. Source material: CD8+ T cells from PBMCs. The receptor set was obtained from a human donor with multiple sclerosis.

This clonotype has only a few counts. The chain is built from TRBV6-1 and TRBJ1-6; D unresolved. The germline V gene has CDR1 MNHNS and CDR2 SASEGT. The V gene lost 7 bases and the J gene lost 1 base, with 8 bases spanning the gap. This CDR3 spans 14 amino acids. CDR3 sequence (DNA): TGTGCCAGCACCGCCTCATCCTATAATTCACCCCTCCACTTT. Its protein product is CASTASSYNSPLHF.

The CDR3 loop is CASSPPGNGNQPQHF. Here the CDR3 DNA reads TGTGCCAGCAGCCCTCCGGGGAACGGCAATCAGCCCCAGCATTTT. The chain is built from TRBV7-9 and TRBJ1-5; no clear D gene. CDR1 and CDR2 (germline): SEHNR, FQNEAQ (reference sequence). Trimming removed 5 bases from V and 2 bases from J, with 13 bases in between. This CDR3 contains 15 residues.

This clonotype has a handful of counts. The chain employs TRBV6-5 and TRBJ1-3; D gene uncertain. Trimming took 0 bases from V and 4 from J, leaving 4 bases between them. The CDR3 extends over 13 amino acids. Germline V CDR1 and CDR2: MNHEY, SVGAGI. The CDR3: CASSYSGGNTIYF. The CDR3 DNA reads as TGTGCCAGCAGTTACTCTGGAGGAAACACCATATATTTT.

The V and J genes are TRBV19 and TRBJ2-1; D may be TRBD1 (5 bases). CDR3 length: 12 amino acids. V gave up 7 bases and J gave up 6 bases, with 10 bases separating them. CDR1 is LNHDA, CDR2 SQIVND, per germline (reference sequence). This CDR3 reads CASNVQGNEQFF. The CDR3 DNA reads as TGTGCCAGTAACGTGCAGGGCAATGAGCAGTTCTTC.

V is TRBV5-1 and J is TRBJ1-1, with D tentatively TRBD1 (5 bases). Trimming pared 6 bases from V and 4 bases from J, leaving 10 bases between. The length of the CDR3 is 12 residues. Germline values: CDR1 SGHRS, CDR2 YFSETQ. CDR3 sequence (DNA): TGCGCCAGCAAGGGGAGGGGCACTGAAGCTTTCTTT. Translated, it gives CASKGRGTEAFF.

The chain couples TRBV10-3 to TRBJ1-1; tentative D call: TRBD1 (6 bases). V was cut by 3 bases and J by 4 bases, with 12 bases left in between. The germline gives CDR1 ENHRY, CDR2 SYGVKD. The CDR3 extends over 14 amino acids. CDR3 sequence (DNA): TGTGCCATCAGTGAAGGACAGTCGGGCACTGAAGCTTTCTTT. This codes for CAISEGQSGTEAFF.

This sequence joins TRBV12-3 or TRBV12-4 and TRBJ2-7, with D possibly TRBD1 on 5 matching bases. Trimming cost V 3 bases and J 8 bases, with 11 bases left between them. The CDR3 extends over 12 amino acids. CDR3 DNA sequence: TGTGCCAGCAGTTTGGGGTCAGGGCAGCAGTACGTC. It is translated as CASSLGSGQQYV.

The V and J genes are TRBV27 and TRBJ1-2; D possibly corresponds to TRBD1 (5 bases). V lost 3 bases to trimming and J lost 0 bases, with 8 bases between them. The germline V gene has CDR1 MNHEY and CDR2 SMNVEV (reference sequence). The CDR3 totals 14 residues. The DNA for the CDR3 is TGTGCCAGCAGTTTGCGGGGGGCTAACTATGGCTACACCTTC. Encoded protein: CASSLRGANYGYTF.

This rearrangement joins TRBV10-1 to TRBJ2-4; 9 nucleotides align to TRBD1. In germline, CDR1 is WNHNN, CDR2 SYGVQD (reference sequence). There are 16 residues in the CDR3. V was pared by 11 bases and J by 6 bases, with 17 bases of the junction left unmatched. The CDR3 protein is CADRQGETTEGNIQYF. For the CDR3, the DNA is TGCGCCGATAGACAGGGGGAAACGACGGAGGGAAACATTCAGTACTTC.

This sequence joins TRBV21-1 and TRBJ1-5; the table gives TRBD1 as D, unverified against the DNA. TRBV21-1 is listed as a pseudogene. CDR3 length: 17 amino acids. The CDR3 reads CASSKSPGCRRDQPQHF. The CDR3, as DNA: TGTGCCAGCAGCAAATCCCCCGGGTGCCGAAGGGATCAGCCCCAGCATTTT.

The chain uses TRBV12-5 and TRBJ2-2, with TRBD2 identical over 9 bases. After removal of 3 bases from V and 5 bases from J, the junction contained 10 bases not matched to a gene. The CDR3 loop spans 17 amino acids. Germline CDR1 and CDR2: LGHNT and FRNRAP. The CDR3 is CASGFELREGKTGELFF. CDR3 sequence (DNA): TGTGCTAGTGGTTTTGAGTTGCGGGAGGGCAAAACCGGGGAGCTGTTTTTT.